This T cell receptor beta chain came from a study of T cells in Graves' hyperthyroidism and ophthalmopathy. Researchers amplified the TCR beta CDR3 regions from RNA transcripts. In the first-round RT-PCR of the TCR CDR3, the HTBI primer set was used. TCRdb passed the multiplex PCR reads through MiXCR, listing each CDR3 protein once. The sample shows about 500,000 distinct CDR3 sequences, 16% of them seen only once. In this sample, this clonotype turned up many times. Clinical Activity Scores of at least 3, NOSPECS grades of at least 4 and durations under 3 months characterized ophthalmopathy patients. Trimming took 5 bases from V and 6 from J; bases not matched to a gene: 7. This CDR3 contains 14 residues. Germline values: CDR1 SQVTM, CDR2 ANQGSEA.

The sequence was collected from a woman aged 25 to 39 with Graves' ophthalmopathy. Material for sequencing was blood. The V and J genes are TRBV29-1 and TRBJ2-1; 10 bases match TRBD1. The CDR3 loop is CSVSSGTGANEQFF. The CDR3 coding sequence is TGCAGCGTTTCCTCCGGGACAGGGGCCAATGAGCAGTTCTTC.